What follows are 14 T cell receptor beta chains derived from one specimen sequenced in a study of regulatory T cells in long-lasting Graves disease. In building TCR beta libraries, iRepertoire HTBI primers were used together with Arm-PCR of CDR3 regions. TCRdb itself ran the multiplex PCR reads through MiXCR, one entry per CDR3 protein. In the table there are 580,000 or so distinct CDR3 sequences, about 16% of which are singletons. Time point reported: newly diagnosed GD, antithyroid drugs for less than 3 months. PBMC RNA was the source of the TCR library. The sample was also linked to a second study, of T cells in Graves' hyperthyroidism and ophthalmopathy.

The sample was peripheral blood mononuclear cells (PBMCs), taken at new diagnosis, from a patient treated with antithyroid drugs. These receptors were taken from a man aged 18 to 29 with Graves disease.

The chain combines TRBV6-1 with TRBJ1-4, with TRBD1 matching over 11 bases. The CDR3 runs 14 residues. The V segment lost 6 bases and the J segment 8 bases; nucleotides outside the gene matches: 5. Germline V gene data show CDR1 as MNHNS and CDR2 as SASEGT. The CDR3 region is CASRDRGLWEKLFF. The CDR3 nucleotides are TGTGCCAGCAGGGACAGGGGGCTTTGGGAAAAACTGTTTTTT.

This clonotype has a handful of counts. The gene calls are TRBV7-8 and TRBJ2-7; D gene unclear. Germline CDR1 SGHVS, CDR2 FQNEAQ. V lost 6 bases and J lost 3, with 9 bases in between. CDR3 length: 12 amino acids. CDR3 region: CASRGRRYEQYF. CDR3 nucleotide sequence: TGTGCCAGCAGAGGACGGCGCTACGAGCAGTACTTC.

This clonotype has at least ten counts. V usage is TRBV12-5 and J usage is TRBJ2-1; D unresolved. CDR3 length: 14 amino acids. The germline gives CDR1 LGHNT, CDR2 FRNRAP. The V and J ends lost 2 bases and 5 bases respectively, with 10 bases between them. DNA for the CDR3: TGTGCTAGTGGTTTGTCCGGACCGGACAATGAGCAGTTCTTC. Translation: CASGLSGPDNEQFF.

This clonotype has more than one count but fewer than ten. This chain connects TRBV11-2 to TRBJ2-1; 14 bases match TRBD2. This CDR3 is built from 17 residues. V dropped 5 bases and J dropped 8; count of bases not matched to a gene: 11. Germline V gene sequence: CDR1 SGHAT, CDR2 FQNNGV. The CDR3 region has the DNA TGTGCCAGCAGCCCCCCGGGACTAGCGGGAGTATCGGATGAGCAGTTCTTC. Its protein product is CASSPPGLAGVSDEQFF.

This clonotype appeared many times. The chain combines TRBV12-3 or TRBV12-4 with TRBJ1-1, with a weak D call TRBD1 (5 bases). Trimming removed 5 bases at V and 11 bases at J, with 15 bases between. The CDR3 runs to 12 residues. The CDR3 loop is CASSVPGGRAFF. The CDR3 nucleotides are TGTGCCAGCAGTGTGCCGGGGGGTAGGGCTTTCTTT.

The sample holds many counts of this clonotype. The chain links TRBV27 to TRBJ2-3; unclear D gene. Trimming took off 3 bases at V and 2 bases at J, with 12 bases between the two ends. CDR3 size: 15 residues. Germline V gives CDR1 MNHEY, CDR2 SMNVEV (reference sequence). The CDR3 loop reads CASSLVFRTTDTQYF. CDR3 nucleotides: TGTGCCAGCAGTTTGGTGTTTAGAACCACAGATACGCAGTATTTT.

In its sample, this clonotype was seen a few times. V is TRBV15 and J is TRBJ2-7; TRBD2 is a possible D gene (6 bases). Deletions cut 3 bases from V and 0 bases from J, with 12 bases between. The CDR3 is 15 residues long. Germline assignment: CDR1 LNHNV and CDR2 YYDKDF (reference sequence). The CDR3 DNA is TGTGCCACCAGCAGGGATCAGCGGGCCTCCTACGAGCAGTACTTC. It is translated as CATSRDQRASYEQYF.

The rearrangement joins TRBV29-1 to TRBJ2-3; possible D gene TRBD1, 6 bases. Germline CDR1 is SQVTM and CDR2 is ANQGSEA. With 6 bases removed from V and 8 bases from J, the gap between germline ends came to 36 bases. CDR3 length equals 19 residues. Here the CDR3 reads CSVVAFGVPASPRRGTQYF. The DNA for the CDR3 is TGCAGCGTCGTTGCCTTTGGGGTCCCGGCGTCTCCCCGCAGGGGTACGCAGTATTTT.

The chain recombines TRBV4-1 with TRBJ2-3; D ambiguous. Germline values: CDR1 MGHRA, CDR2 YSYEKL. This CDR3 has 12 amino acids. Deletions cut 3 bases from V and 3 bases from J, with 4 bases between. In DNA, the CDR3 is TGCGCCAGCAGCCACAATACAGATACGCAGTATTTT. It yields the protein CASSHNTDTQYF.

In this sample, this clonotype turned up many times. The chain couples TRBV12-3 or TRBV12-4 to TRBJ2-1, with 14 positions matching TRBD2. The CDR3 contains 17 residues. V gave up 5 bases and J gave up 10 bases; unmatched junction bases: 13. The CDR3 sequence is CASSPTGTSGSFGEQFF. CDR3 coding DNA: TGTGCCAGCAGTCCGACCGGGACTAGCGGGAGTTTTGGCGAGCAGTTCTTC.

The V call is TRBV6-5, the J call TRBJ1-6; D gene unclear. Germline-derived CDR1 and CDR2 are MNHEY and SVGAGI. The CDR3 is 15 residues long. V was shortened by 1 base and J by 9 bases, with 13 bases between the two germline ends. CDR3 in amino acids: CASSYLRVWGSPLHF. The CDR3 DNA reads TGTGCCAGCAGTTACTTGAGGGTCTGGGGTTCACCCCTCCACTTT.

This clonotype has at least ten counts. The gene calls are TRBV13 and TRBJ2-1; 12 nucleotides align to TRBD2. The CDR3 covers 16 residues. Germline-derived CDR1 and CDR2 are PRHDT and FYEKMQ (reference sequence). J lost 7 bases, V lost 5 bases, and 9 bases had no gene match. The CDR3 protein is CASSEPWTSGKNEQFF. The CDR3 DNA reads TGTGCCAGCAGCGAACCCTGGACTAGCGGGAAGAATGAGCAGTTCTTC.

In its sample, this clonotype was seen a few times. The junction differs from germline at one of its ends, possibly a read error. The rearrangement uses TRBV2 and TRBJ2-7, with 7 positions matching TRBD1. CDR1 SNHLY and CDR2 FYNNEI come from the germline V gene. The CDR3 contains 15 residues. As DNA, the CDR3 is TGCGCCAGCAGCCCTCAGCCGGGACAGAGCTACGAGCAGTACTTC. It codes for CASSPQPGQSYEQYF.

This clonotype was seen ten or more times. The rearrangement uses TRBV5-5 and TRBJ2-3; 7 positions match TRBD1. The CDR3 covers 13 residues. Losses at the gene ends were 4 bases for V and 6 bases for J; bases not matched to a gene: 5. The germline V gene has CDR1 SGHKS and CDR2 YYEKEE (reference sequence). The CDR3 sequence: CASSTQGRDTQYF. Here the CDR3 DNA reads TGTGCCAGCAGCACACAGGGGCGGGATACGCAGTATTTT.